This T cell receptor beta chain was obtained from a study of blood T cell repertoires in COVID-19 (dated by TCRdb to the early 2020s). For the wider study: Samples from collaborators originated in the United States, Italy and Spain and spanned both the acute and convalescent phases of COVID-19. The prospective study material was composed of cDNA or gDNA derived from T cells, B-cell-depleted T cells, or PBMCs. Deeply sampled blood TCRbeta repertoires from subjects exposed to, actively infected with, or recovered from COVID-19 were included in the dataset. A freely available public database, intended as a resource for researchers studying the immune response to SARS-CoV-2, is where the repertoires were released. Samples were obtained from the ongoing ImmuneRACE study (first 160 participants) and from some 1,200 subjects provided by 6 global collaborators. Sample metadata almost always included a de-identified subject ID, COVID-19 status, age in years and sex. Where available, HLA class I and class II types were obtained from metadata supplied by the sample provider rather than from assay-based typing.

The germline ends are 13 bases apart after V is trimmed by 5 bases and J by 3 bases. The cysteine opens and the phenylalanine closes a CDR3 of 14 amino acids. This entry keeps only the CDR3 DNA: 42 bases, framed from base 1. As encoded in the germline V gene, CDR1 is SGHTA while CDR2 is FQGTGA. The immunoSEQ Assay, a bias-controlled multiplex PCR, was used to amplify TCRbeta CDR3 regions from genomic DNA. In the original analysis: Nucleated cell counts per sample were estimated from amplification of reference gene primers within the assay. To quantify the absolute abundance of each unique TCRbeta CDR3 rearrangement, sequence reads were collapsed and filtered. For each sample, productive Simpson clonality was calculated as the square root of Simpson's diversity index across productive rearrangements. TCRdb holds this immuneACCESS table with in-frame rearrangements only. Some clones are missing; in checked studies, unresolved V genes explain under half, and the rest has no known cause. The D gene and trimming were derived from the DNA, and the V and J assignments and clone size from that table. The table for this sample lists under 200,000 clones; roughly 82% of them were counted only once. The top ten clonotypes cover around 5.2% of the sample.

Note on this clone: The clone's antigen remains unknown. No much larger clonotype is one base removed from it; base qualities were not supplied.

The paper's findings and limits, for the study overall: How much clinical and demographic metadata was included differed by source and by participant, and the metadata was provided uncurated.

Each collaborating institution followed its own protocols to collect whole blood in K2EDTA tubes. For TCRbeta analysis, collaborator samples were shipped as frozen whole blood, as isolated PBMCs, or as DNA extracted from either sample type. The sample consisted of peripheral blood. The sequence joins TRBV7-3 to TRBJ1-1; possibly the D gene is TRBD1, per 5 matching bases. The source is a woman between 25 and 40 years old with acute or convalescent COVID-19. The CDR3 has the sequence CASSPESGDTEAFF. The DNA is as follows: TGTGCCAGCAGCCCGGAATCGGGGGACACTGAAGCTTTCTTT.